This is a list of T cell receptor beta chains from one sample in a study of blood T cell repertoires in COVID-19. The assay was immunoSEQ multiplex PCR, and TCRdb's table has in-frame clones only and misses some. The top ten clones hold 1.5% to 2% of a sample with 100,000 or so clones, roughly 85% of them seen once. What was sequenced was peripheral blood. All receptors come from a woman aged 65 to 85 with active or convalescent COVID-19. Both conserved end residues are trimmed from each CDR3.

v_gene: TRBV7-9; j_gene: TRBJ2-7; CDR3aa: ASSPNPGQVSYEQY
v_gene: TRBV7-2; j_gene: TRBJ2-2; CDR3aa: ASSLDGGELF
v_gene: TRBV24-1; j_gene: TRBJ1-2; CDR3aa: ATSDADRSYGYT
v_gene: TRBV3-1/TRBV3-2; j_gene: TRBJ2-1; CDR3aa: ASSQNYLSYNEQF
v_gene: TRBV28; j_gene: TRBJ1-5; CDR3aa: ASSLGGGVRGNQPQH
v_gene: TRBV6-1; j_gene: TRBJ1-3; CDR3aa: ASSDPTGIGNTIY
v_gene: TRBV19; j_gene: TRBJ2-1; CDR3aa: ASSPGLADYNEQF
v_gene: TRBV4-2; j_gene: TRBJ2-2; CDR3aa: ASSQEQGASTGELF
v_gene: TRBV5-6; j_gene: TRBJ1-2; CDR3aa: ASSLASAGANYGYT
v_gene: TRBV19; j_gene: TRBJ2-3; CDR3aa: ASSIVWEGPTDTQY
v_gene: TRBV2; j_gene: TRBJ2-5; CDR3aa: ASSGAGGYQETQY
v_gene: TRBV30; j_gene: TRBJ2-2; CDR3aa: AWSASNTGELF
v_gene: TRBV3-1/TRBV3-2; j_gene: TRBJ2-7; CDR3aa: ASSAPGQGSYEQY
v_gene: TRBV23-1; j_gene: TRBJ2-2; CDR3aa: ASQGTGELF
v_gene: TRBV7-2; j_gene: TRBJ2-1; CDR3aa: ASSMDRGLYEQF
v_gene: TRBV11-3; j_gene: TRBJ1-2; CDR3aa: ASSPPGQGGGGYT
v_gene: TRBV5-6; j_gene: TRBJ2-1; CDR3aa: ASSLAGTSDEQF
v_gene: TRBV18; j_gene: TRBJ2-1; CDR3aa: ASSPPARSEQF
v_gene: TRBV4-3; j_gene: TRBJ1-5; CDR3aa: ASSQNREIGQPQH
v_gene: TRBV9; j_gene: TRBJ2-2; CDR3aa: ASSVAPGEGTGELF
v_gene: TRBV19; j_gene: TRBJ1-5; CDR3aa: ASSISRDSNQPQH
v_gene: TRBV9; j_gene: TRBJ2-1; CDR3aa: ASSVPSGGGNEQF
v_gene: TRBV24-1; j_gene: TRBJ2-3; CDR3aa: ATSDYASGSVDTQY
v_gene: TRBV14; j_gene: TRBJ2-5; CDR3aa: ASSQNLAGAETQY
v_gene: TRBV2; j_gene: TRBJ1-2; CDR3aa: ASSVRAGYT
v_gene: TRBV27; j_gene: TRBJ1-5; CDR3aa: ASSPSRGRHSNQPQH
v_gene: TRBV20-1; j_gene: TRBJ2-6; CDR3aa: SASRGHPSSGANVLT
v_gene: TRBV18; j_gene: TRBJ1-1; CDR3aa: ASSVNNRGMNTEAF
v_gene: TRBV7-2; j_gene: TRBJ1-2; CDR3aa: ASSLVGGGTNYGYT
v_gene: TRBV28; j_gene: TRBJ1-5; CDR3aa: ASSPVQGRQPQH
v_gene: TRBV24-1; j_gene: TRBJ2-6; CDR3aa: ATSDPRTGANVLT
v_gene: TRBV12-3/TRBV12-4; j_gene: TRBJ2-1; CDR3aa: ASSLAGRSEQF
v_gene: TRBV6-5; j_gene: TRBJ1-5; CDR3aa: ASRPQGLSNQPQH
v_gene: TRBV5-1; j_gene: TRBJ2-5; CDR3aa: ASMRTSGKETQY
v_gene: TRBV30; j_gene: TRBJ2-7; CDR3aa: AWRYSGTGKTYEQY
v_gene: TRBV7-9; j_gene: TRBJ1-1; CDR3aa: ASSTVTGGTEAF
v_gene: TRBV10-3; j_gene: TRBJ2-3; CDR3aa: ATSGSLSDTQY
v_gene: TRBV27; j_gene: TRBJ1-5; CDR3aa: ASSLEGAEQPQH
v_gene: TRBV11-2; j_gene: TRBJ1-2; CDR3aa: ASSLYSGLGT
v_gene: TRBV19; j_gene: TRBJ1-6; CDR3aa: ASQDRGYNSPLH
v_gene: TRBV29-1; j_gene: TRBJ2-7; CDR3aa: SVEVAGSSYEQY
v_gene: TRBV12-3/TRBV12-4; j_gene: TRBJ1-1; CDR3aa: ASSRTGIGEAF
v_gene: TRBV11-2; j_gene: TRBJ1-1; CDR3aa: ASSLDSRGRTEAF
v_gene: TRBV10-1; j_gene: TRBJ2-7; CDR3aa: ASSERRLGTYEQY
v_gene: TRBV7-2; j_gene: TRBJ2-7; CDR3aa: ASSPSSYEQY
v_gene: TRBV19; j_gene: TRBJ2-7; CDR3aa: ASSKREGPRVYEQY
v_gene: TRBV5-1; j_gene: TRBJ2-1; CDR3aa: ASSGGLAGTYNEQF
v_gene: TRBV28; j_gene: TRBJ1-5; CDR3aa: ASSLQGRQPQH
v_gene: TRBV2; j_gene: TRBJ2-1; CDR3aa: ASSELVSGGNEQF
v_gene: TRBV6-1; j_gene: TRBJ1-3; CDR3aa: ASSEKLEAFGNTIY